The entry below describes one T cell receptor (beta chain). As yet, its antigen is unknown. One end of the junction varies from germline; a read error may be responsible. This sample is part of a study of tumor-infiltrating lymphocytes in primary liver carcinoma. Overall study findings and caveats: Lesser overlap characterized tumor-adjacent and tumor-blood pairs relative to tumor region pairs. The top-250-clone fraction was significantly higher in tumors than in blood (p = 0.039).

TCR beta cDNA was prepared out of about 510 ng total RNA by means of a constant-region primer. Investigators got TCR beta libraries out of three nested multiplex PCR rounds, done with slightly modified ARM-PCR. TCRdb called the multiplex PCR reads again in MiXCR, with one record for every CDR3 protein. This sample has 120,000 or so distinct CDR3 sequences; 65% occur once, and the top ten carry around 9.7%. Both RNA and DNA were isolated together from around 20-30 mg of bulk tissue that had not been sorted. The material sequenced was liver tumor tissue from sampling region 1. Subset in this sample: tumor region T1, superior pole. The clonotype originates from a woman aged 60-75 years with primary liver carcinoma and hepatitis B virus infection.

In DNA, the CDR3 is TGTGCCAGCAGTAGCGGGATTAGCATCGGGGAGCTCTTTTTT. It translates to CASSSGISIGELFF. The chain couples TRBV6-6 to TRBJ2-2; 7 bases line up with TRBD2. The germline V gene encodes CDR1 MNHNY and CDR2 SVGAGI (reference sequence). There are 14 residues in the CDR3.